This TCR beta chain originates from a study of blood T cell repertoires in COVID-19. Looking at the study overall: Sites in the United States, Italy and Spain provided acute and convalescent COVID-19 samples. The analysed material was cDNA or gDNA that came from T cells, B-cell-depleted T cells, or PBMCs.

V lost 6 bases and J 0 bases, leaving 8 bases between the germline ends. There are 13 residues in the CDR3. CDR1 is WSHSY, CDR2 SAAADI, per germline. Per the authors' pipeline: Reference gene primer amplification in the assay estimated nucleated cell counts. Sequenced by immunoSEQ multiplex PCR; TCRdb stores in-frame clones only, minus some. That table gives V, J and clone size, and the DNA gave D and trimming. The data contain 250,000 to 300,000 clones, roughly 89% of them seen just once; the ten biggest clones take up around 4.4%. This chain uses TRBV10-2 with TRBJ1-1; D may be TRBD1 (6 bases). This TCR was recovered from a man aged 35 to 55 with acute or convalescent COVID-19. Sequenced input: peripheral blood. The CDR3 nucleotides read TGCGCCAGCAGGAGGGACATGAACACTGAAGCTTTCTTT. Translated: CASRRDMNTEAFF.